These T cell receptor beta chains were read from a single sample in a study of T-cell memory formation after mild COVID-19. Using its own MiXCR run on the 5' RACE reads, TCRdb lists one record per CDR3 protein. The sample yields under 200,000 distinct CDR3 sequences, over 10% seen once. The material sequenced was PBMCs or a T cell subset sorted from them (not recorded which). The origin of the receptors is a man younger than 35 who had mild COVID-19 (a few samples of this study predate the infection). Cell type and time point are not known. CDR3s leave out the opening cysteine and the closing phenylalanine or tryptophan. Fields, in order: J gene, V gene, CDR3 protein.

J: TRBJ2-3
V: TRBV2
CDR3: ASSERAGGRTDTQY

J: TRBJ2-4
V: TRBV7-2
CDR3: ASSLGLAGVLSH

J: TRBJ1-1
V: TRBV20-1
CDR3: SATTFGTEAF

J: TRBJ2-3
V: TRBV6-2/TRBV6-3
CDR3: ASSPSGGSDTQY

J: TRBJ2-7
V: TRBV7-9
CDR3: ASSPGQGIYEQY

J: TRBJ2-5
V: TRBV11-2
CDR3: ASSYHFAPETQY

J: TRBJ2-3
V: TRBV6-2/TRBV6-3
CDR3: ASSSQGTDTQY

J: TRBJ2-5
V: TRBV7-7
CDR3: ASSFGAGDAQETQY

J: TRBJ2-4
V: TRBV12-3/TRBV12-4
CDR3: ASSYGPIQY

J: TRBJ2-5
V: TRBV6-5
CDR3: ASSSRLGGTQY

J: TRBJ1-5
V: TRBV2
CDR3: ASSVVAGVNQPQH

J: TRBJ2-5
V: TRBV13
CDR3: ASSFGQGTETQY

J: TRBJ1-2
V: TRBV20-1
CDR3: SASRDTNYGYT

J: TRBJ2-7
V: TRBV6-1
CDR3: ASRTPSSYEQY

J: TRBJ2-5
V: TRBV20-1
CDR3: SARRLAGDQETQY

J: TRBJ1-1
V: TRBV20-1
CDR3: SARDRNTEAF